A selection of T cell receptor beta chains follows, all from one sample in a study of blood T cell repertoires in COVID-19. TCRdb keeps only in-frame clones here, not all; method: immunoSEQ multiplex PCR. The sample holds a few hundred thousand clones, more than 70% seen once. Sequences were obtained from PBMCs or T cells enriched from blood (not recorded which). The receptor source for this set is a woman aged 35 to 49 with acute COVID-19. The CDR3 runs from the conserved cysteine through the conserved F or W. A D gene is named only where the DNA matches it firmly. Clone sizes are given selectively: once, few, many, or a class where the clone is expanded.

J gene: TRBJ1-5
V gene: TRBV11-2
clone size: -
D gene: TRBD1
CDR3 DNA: TGTGCCAGCAGCTCCAGGACAGGGGAGAGCAATCAGCCCCAGCATTTT
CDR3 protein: CASSSRTGESNQPQHF

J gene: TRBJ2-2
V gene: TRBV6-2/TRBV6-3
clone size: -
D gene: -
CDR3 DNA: TGTGCCAGCAGTTGGGGACCGGGAGCGAACACCGGGGAGCTGTTTTTT
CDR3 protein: CASSWGPGANTGELFF

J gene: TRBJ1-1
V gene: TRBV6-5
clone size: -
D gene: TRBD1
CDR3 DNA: TGTGCCAGCAGGGGGACAGGGAGGAACACTGAAGCTTTCTTT
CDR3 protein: CASRGTGRNTEAFF

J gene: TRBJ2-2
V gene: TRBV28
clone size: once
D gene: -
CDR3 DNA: TGTGCCAGCAGTTTACGCGGGGAGCTGTTTTTT
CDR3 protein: CASSLRGELFF

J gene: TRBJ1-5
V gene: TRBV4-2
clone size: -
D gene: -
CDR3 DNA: TGTGCCAGCAGCCAAGATGTGGAGCCTTTGGGTCAGCCCCAGCATTTT
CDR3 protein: CASSQDVEPLGQPQHF

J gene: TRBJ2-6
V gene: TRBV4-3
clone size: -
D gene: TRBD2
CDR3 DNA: TGCGCCAGCAGCCGGACTAGCGGGAGGGCCACTGGGGCCAACGTCCTGACTTTC
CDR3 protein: CASSRTSGRATGANVLTF

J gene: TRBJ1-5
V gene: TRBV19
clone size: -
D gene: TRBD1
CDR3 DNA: TGTGCCAGTAAACCGGGACAGGGTCCTTATAGCAATCAGCCCCAGCATTTT
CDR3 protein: CASKPGQGPYSNQPQHF

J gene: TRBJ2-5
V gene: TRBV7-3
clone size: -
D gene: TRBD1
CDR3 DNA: TGTGCCAGCAGCTCCCTCCTTAGGCAGGGGGAAGAGACCCAGTACTTC
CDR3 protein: CASSSLLRQGEETQYF

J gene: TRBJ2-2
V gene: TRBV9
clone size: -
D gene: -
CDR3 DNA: TGTGCCAGCAGCGTTGAGGCAGGGGGGTTCGCGAACACCGGGGAGCTGTTTTTT
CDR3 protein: CASSVEAGGFANTGELFF

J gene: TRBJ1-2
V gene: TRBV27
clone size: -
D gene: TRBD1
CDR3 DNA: TGTGCCAGCAGTGCGTGGACAGGGGGCGACTATGGCTACACCTTC
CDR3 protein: CASSAWTGGDYGYTF

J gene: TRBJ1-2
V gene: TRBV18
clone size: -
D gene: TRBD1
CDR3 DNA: TGTGCCAGCTCGTATATTACAGGGGATGGCTACACCTTC
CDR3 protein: CASSYITGDGYTF

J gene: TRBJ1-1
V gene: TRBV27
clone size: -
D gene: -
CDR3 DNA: TGTGCCAGCAGTTACCAGGGAGGGAACACTGAAGCTTTCTTT
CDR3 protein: CASSYQGGNTEAFF

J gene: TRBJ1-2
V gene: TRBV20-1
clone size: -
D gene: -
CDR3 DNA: TGCAGTGCTAGTGGCGGTACTCAGGGTGGCTACACCTTC
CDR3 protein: CSASGGTQGGYTF

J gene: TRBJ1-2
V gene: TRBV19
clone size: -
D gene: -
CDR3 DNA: TGTGCCAGTAGTATCGGACAGCTGTGGGGCTACACCTTC
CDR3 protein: CASSIGQLWGYTF

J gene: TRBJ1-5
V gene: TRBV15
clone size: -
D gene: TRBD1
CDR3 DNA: TGTGCCACCAGCAGAGGGGCAGGGGGTCAGCCCCAGCATTTT
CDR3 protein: CATSRGAGGQPQHF

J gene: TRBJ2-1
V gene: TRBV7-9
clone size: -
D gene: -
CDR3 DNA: TGTGCCAGCAGCCGCGCAGGGGCCAATGAGCAGTTCTTC
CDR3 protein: CASSRAGANEQFF

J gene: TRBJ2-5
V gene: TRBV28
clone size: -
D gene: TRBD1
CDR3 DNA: TGTGCCAGCACGGCGGGACAGGGGATATGGGAGACCCAGTACTTC
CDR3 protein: CASTAGQGIWETQYF

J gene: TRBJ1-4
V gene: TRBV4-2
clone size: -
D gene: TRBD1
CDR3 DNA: TGTGCCAGCAGCCAGGAATTGGACAGGGGGACAGAAAAACTGTTTTTT
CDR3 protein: CASSQELDRGTEKLFF

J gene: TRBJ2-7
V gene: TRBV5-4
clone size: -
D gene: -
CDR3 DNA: TGTGCCAGCAGCTTACAGGGGGGGGTCTACGAGCAGTACTTC
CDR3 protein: CASSLQGGVYEQYF

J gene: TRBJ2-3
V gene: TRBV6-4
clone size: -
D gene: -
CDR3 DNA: TGTGCCAGCAGTGTGGAGGGGTTGACAGATACGCAGTATTTT
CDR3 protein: CASSVEGLTDTQYF

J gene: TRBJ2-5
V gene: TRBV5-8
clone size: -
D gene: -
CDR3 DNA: TGTGCCAGCAGCTTGGGACAGGTTGGGAACTTC
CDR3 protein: CASSLGQVGNF

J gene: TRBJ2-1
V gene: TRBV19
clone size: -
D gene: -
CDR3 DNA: TGTGCCAGTAGTGAAGGGACATACTACAATGAGCAGTTCTTC
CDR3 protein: CASSEGTYYNEQFF

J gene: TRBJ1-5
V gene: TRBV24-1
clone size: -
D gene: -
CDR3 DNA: TGTGCCACCGCAGATAGCAATCAGCCCCAGCATTTT
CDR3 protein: CATADSNQPQHF

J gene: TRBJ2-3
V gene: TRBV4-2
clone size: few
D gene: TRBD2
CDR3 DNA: TGTGCCAGCAGCCAAGCGGGGACTAGCGCCACAGATACGCAGTATTTT
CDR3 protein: CASSQAGTSATDTQYF

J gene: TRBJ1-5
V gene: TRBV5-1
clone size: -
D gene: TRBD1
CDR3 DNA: TGCGCCAGCAGCCCGGGACAGGGAGGGCCCCAGCCCCAGCATTTT
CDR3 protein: CASSPGQGGPQPQHF

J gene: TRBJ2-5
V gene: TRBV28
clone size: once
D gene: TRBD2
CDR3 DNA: TGTGCCAGCAAATTCGGGGGGAGGAGTGAGAAGACCCAGTACTTC
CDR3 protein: CASKFGGRSEKTQYF

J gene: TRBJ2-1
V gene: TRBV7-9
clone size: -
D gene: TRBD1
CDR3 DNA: TGTGCCAGCAGCTTATTTAGGGGCAACCGGGACAGGCTTTACAATGAGCAGTTCTTC
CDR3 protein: CASSLFRGNRDRLYNEQFF

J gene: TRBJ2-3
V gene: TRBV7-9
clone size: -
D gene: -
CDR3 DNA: TGTGCCAGCAGCCCCATCACAGATACGCAGTATTTT
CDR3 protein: CASSPITDTQYF

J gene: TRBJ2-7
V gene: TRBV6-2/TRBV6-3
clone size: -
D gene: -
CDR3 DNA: TGTGCCAGCAGTTACTCTTCGGAGGGATCAGGTGAGCAGTACTTC
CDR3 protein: CASSYSSEGSGEQYF

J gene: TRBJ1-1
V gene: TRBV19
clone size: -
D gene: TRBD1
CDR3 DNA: TGTGCCAGTAGTAAAGGGGGGAACAGGGGCGGCACTGAAGCTTTCTTT
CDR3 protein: CASSKGGNRGGTEAFF

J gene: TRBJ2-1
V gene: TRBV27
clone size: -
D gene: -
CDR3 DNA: TGTGCCAGCAGCCCCGCGAGTTTTACTGAGCAGTTCTTC
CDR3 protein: CASSPASFTEQFF

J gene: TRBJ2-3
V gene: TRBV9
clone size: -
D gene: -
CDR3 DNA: TGTGCCAGCAGCCCTAAGCACACAGATACGCAGTATTTT
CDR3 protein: CASSPKHTDTQYF

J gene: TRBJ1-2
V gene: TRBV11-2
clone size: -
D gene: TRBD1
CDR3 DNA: TGTGCCAGCAGCTACCTGGGGACAGGCAACTATGGCTACACCTTC
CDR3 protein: CASSYLGTGNYGYTF

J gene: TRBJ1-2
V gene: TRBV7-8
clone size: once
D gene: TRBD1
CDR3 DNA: TGTGCCAGCAGCTTGGGACAGGGGGGCCTCTATGGCTACACCTTC
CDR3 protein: CASSLGQGGLYGYTF

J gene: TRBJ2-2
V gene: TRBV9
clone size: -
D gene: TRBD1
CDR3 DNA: TGTGCCAGCAGCGTAGGGGACAGGGCCGGGGAGCTGTTTTTT
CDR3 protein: CASSVGDRAGELFF

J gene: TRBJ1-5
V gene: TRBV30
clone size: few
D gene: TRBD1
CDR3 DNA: TGTGCCTGGAGTGCTCGACAGGGTAGTCGACAGCCCCAGCATTTT
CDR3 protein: CAWSARQGSRQPQHF

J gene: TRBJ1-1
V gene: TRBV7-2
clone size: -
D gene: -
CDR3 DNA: TGTGCCAGCAGCGTCCTACAGGGTATAGCTGAAGCTTTCTTT
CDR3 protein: CASSVLQGIAEAFF

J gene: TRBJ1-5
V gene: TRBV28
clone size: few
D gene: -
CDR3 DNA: TGTGCCAGCAGGGTAGACAATAGCAATCAGCCCCAGCATTTT
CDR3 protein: CASRVDNSNQPQHF

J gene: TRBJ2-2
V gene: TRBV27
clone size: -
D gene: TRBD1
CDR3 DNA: TGTGCCAGCAACGTTATAGGGGGCGCCTCCGGGGAGCTGTTTTTT
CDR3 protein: CASNVIGGASGELFF

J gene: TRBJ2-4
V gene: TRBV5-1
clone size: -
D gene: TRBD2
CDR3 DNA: TGCGCCAGCAGGCTGGGACTAGCGGGGCACATTCAGTACTTC
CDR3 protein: CASRLGLAGHIQYF

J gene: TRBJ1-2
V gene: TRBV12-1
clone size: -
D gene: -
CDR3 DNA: TGTGCCAGCAGCTTGACGACAGGTGTCAACTATGGCTACACCTTC
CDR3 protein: CASSLTTGVNYGYTF

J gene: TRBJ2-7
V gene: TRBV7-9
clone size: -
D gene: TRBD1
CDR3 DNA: TGTGCCAGCAGCTTTATACCTGGGACAGGGGGCTACGAGCAGTACTTC
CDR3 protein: CASSFIPGTGGYEQYF